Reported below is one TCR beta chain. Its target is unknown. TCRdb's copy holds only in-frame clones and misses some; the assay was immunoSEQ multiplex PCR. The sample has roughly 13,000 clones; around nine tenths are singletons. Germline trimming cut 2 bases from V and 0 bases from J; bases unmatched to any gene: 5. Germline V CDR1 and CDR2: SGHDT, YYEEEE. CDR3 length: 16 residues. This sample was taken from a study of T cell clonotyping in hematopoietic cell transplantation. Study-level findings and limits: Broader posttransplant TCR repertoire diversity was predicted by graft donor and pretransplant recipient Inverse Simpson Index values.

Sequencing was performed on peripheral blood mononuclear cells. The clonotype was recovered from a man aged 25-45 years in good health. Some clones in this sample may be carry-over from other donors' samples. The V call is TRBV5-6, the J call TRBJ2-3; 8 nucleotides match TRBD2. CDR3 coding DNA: TGTGCCAGCAGCTTAGTACTAGCGGCTAGCACAGATACGCAGTATTTT. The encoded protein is CASSLVLAASTDTQYF.